This TCR beta chain was found in a study of blood T cell repertoires in COVID-19. The wider study: COVID-19 samples collected from the United States, Italy and Spain covered acute and convalescent phases. The analysed material was cDNA or gDNA that came from T cells, B-cell-depleted T cells, or PBMCs.

Original data processing: The authors estimated nucleated cell counts from reference gene primer amplification. Clones were sequenced by immunoSEQ multiplex PCR, and TCRdb holds only the in-frame ones, with some missing. V and J calls and clone size come straight from that table; D and trimming were deduced from the DNA. Of about 180,000 clones in the sample, 82% are singletons; the top ten hold 8% to 9.5%. The clonotype comes from a woman in her 70s with acute or convalescent COVID-19. The sequencing input was peripheral blood.

CDR3 DNA sequence: TGTGCCAGCAGCTTAGGGACAGGGGATCAGCCCCAGCATTTT. Its translation: CASSLGTGDQPQHF. The chain is built from TRBV11-2 and TRBJ1-5, with 9 nucleotides matching TRBD1. The CDR3 is 14 amino acids. The germline V gene encodes CDR1 SGHAT and CDR2 FQNNGV. Losses at the gene ends were 1 base for V and 5 bases for J; bases not matched to a gene: 0.